These 8 T cell receptor beta chains came from one sample sequenced in a study of CD8 T cells in ankylosing spondylitis. Findings and limits, study-wide: Eight highly homologous variants formed a TCR beta motif that appeared characteristic of ankylosing spondylitis blood.

TCRdb re-called the 5' RACE reads through MiXCR, storing one row per CDR3 protein. The sample carries more than 600,000 distinct CDR3 sequences, around 20% recorded once. These receptors are not linked to any known antigen. The sample comprised blood, either unsorted or a sorted T cell fraction (not recorded which). Receptors were obtained from a male donor with ankylosing spondylitis.

The chain combines TRBV27 with TRBJ2-3; D perhaps matches TRBD2 (5 bases). CDR1 is MNHEY, CDR2 SMNVEV, per germline (reference sequence). The CDR3 length is 16 residues. The V gene lost 0 bases and the J gene lost 0 bases, with 10 bases spanning the gap. The DNA of the CDR3 is TGTGCCAGCAGTTTATCGATCCGGGGTAGCACAGATACGCAGTATTTT. Protein: CASSLSIRGSTDTQYF.

This clonotype was seen just once. V is TRBV5-6 and J is TRBJ2-2, with D unresolved. CDR1 and CDR2 (germline): SGHDT, YYEEEE. The CDR3 spans 16 residues. Trimming left V 1 base short and J 6 bases short, with 16 bases between. The CDR3 here is CASSLLKGSIPGELFF. The DNA for the CDR3 is TGTGCCAGCAGCTTGTTAAAGGGCAGTATCCCCGGGGAGCTGTTTTTT.

The chain carries TRBV29-1 and TRBJ2-7; unclear D gene. This CDR3 contains 13 residues. Germline CDR1 reads SQVTM; CDR2 reads ANQGSEA. V lost 4 bases and J lost 3, with 13 bases in between. In DNA form, the CDR3 reads TGCAGCGTTGTGGGCGAATCTGACTACGAGCAGTACTTC. Protein: CSVVGESDYEQYF.

Notes on this clonotype: A much larger clonotype is one base distant, so this may be a read error. This chain links TRBV29-1 with TRBJ2-7; D may be TRBD1 or TRBD2 (5 bases each). This CDR3 is 12 amino acids long. V lost 0 bases and J lost 2, with 5 bases in between. CDR1 and CDR2 (germline): SQVTM, ANQGSEA. The CDR3 bases are TGCAGCGTTGAAGAGGGGGCCTACGAGCAGTACTTC. This translates into CSVEEGAYEQYF.

The chain links TRBV29-1 to TRBJ2-7, with 9 bases fitting TRBD1. The CDR3 extends over 12 amino acids. Germline CDR1 is SQVTM and CDR2 is ANQGSEA. With V trimmed by 5 bases and J by 5 bases, 4 bases remained unmatched. The CDR3 region is CSVTGGTNEQYF. The DNA for the CDR3 is TGCAGCGTTACAGGGGGCACCAACGAGCAGTACTTC.

J is TRBJ2-3 and V is TRBV7-2; D may be TRBD2 (6 bases). This CDR3 has 13 residues. With 6 bases removed from V and 6 bases from J, the gap between germline ends came to 13 bases. CDR1 SGHTA and CDR2 FQGNSA come from the germline V gene. CDR3 residues: CASRAAGPDTQYF. The CDR3 DNA sequence: TGTGCCAGCAGGGCGGCGGGGCCCGATACGCAGTATTTT. The whole variable domain, remainder taken from reference TRBV7-2 and TRBJ2-3, is GAGVSQSPSNKVTEKGKDVELRCDPISGHTALYWYRQSLGQGLEFLIYFQGNSAPDKSGLPSDRFSAERTGGSVSTLTIQRTQQEDSAVYLCASRAAGPDTQYFGPGTRLTVL.

This chain connects TRBV5-1 to TRBJ1-2, with 10 bases aligning to TRBD1. Germline V lookup: CDR1 SGHRS, CDR2 YFSETQ. J gave up 4 bases and V 2 bases, and 5 bases lay outside the gene matches. This CDR3 region has 15 residues. The CDR3 sequence is CASSFSGTGVYGYTF. DNA for the CDR3: TGCGCCAGCAGCTTCTCCGGGACAGGGGTCTATGGCTACACCTTC.

In this sample, this clonotype turned up a few times. The rearrangement uses TRBV5-1 and TRBJ2-3, with 9 positions matching TRBD2. The J segment lost 4 bases and the V segment lost 0 bases, leaving 6 bases of the junction unmatched. CDR1 and CDR2 (germline): SGHRS, YFSETQ. The CDR3 spans 16 residues. Here the CDR3 reads CASSLVASGAPDTQYF. In DNA, the CDR3 is TGCGCCAGCAGCTTGGTGGCTAGCGGGGCCCCAGATACGCAGTATTTT.